Reported below is one TCR beta chain. Its specificity is unknown. These data are taken from a study of Graves' ophthalmopathy and Graves' hyperthyroidism. Study context: The blood sample was drawn at first diagnosis and before any treatment.

Regarding the study as a whole: Ophthalmopathy was separated from stable hyperthyroidism by a 13-signature model with 87.88% sensitivity and roughly 81% specificity. The authors also found most expanded thyroid clonotypes above 0.001 frequency in blood.

As the template, RNA transcripts were used to amplify TCR beta CDR3 regions. First-round RT-PCR used HTBI primers; second-round multiplex PCR followed. Each CDR3 protein is one row after TCRdb ran MiXCR on the multiplex PCR reads. The table records 600,000 to 950,000 distinct CDR3 sequences, approximately 40% of them present only once. Thyroid ultrasound, orbital computed tomography, TRAb, serum thyroxine and clinical symptoms formed the basis of diagnosis. The CDR3 is made up of 15 amino acids. In germline, CDR1 is SGHTA, CDR2 FQGNSA. V was cut by 6 bases and J by 5 bases, with 14 bases left in between.

This chain links TRBV7-2 with TRBJ1-6, with D maybe TRBD1 (6 bases). The source material was peripheral blood. This TCR was recovered from an adult man with Graves' ophthalmopathy. The CDR3 spells CASSLMDRNNSPLHF. The CDR3 DNA follows: TGTGCCAGCAGTTTAATGGACAGAAATAATTCACCCCTCCACTTT.